This T cell receptor (beta chain) was sequenced during a study of blood T cell repertoires in COVID-19. At the level of the study: The study drew acute and convalescent COVID-19 samples from the United States, Italy and Spain. T cells, B-cell-depleted T cells, or PBMCs supplied cDNA or gDNA.

Per the original methods: Estimates of nucleated cell counts were drawn from the amplification of reference gene primers. Profiled with immunoSEQ multiplex PCR; TCRdb holds only in-frame clones, not every one. That table is the source of V, J and clone size, and D and trimming were worked out from the DNA. The sample consists of roughly 150,000 clones, 81% of them appearing once. CDR1 LNHDA and CDR2 SQIVND come from the germline V gene (reference sequence). The CDR3 is 16 amino acids. With 3 bases clipped from V and 6 bases from J, the junction kept 10 bases outside the gene matches. Sequenced: peripheral blood. The chain links TRBV19 to TRBJ1-5; the match to TRBD1 covers 8 bases. This clonotype was obtained from a man aged 55 to 70 with active or convalescent COVID-19. The CDR3, as DNA: TGTGCCAGTAGTATTTTTCCTGGACAGGGCTTTCAGCCCCAGCATTTT. Amino acids: CASSIFPGQGFQPQHF.